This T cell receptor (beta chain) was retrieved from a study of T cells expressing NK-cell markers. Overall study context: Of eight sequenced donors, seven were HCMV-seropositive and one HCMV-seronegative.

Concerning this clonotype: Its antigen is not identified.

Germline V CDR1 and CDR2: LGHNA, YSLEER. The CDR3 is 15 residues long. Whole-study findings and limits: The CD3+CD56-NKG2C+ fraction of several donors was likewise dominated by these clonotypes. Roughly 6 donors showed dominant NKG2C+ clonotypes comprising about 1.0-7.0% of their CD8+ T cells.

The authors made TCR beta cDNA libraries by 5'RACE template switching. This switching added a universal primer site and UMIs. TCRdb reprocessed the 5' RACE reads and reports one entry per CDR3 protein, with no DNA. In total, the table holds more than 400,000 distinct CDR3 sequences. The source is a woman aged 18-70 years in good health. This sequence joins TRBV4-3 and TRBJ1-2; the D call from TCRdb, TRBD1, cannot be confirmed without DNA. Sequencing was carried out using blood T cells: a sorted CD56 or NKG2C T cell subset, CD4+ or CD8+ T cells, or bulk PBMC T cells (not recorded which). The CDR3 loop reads CASSQDVRASYGYTF.